This T cell receptor (beta chain) came from a study of blood T cell repertoires in COVID-19 (dated by TCRdb to 2020 to 2021). Notes on the research overall: The collaborator samples originated in the United States, Italy and Spain and spanned the acute and convalescent phases of COVID-19. The prospective study material was composed of cDNA or gDNA derived from T cells, B-cell-depleted T cells, or PBMCs. Subjects who had been exposed to COVID-19, were actively infected with it, or had recovered from it provided the deeply sampled blood TCRbeta repertoires that made up the dataset. The repertoires were released in a freely available public database meant as a resource for research on the immune response to SARS-CoV-2. The samples were drawn from two sources: the first 160 participants of the ongoing ImmuneRACE study, and fewer than 1,500 subjects contributed by 6 global collaborators. Sample metadata almost always included a de-identified subject ID, COVID-19 status, age in years and sex. Where available, HLA class I and class II types were obtained from metadata supplied by the sample provider rather than from assay-based typing. Here is what the overall study found, with its caveats: Clinical and demographic metadata were provided uncurated, with the amount varying by source and participant.

As regards this clone: What antigen it recognizes has not been identified. There are no base qualities to consult, and no much larger clone falls within one base.

The V end loses 8 bases and the J end loses 7 bases, and a stretch of 15 bases separates them. The CDR3, from cysteine to phenylalanine, totals 13 residues. Only the CDR3 part of the read is kept: 39 bases, read in frame from the first base. From the germline V gene, CDR1 is MNHEY and CDR2 is SVGAGI. Whole blood was collected in K2EDTA tubes by collaborating institutions according to the institutions' own protocols. For TCRbeta analysis, collaborators shipped samples as frozen whole blood, isolated PBMCs, or DNA extracted from either of those sample types. TCRbeta CDR3 regions were amplified from genomic DNA using the immunoSEQ Assay, a bias-controlled multiplex PCR. The original methods were these. The number of nucleated cells in each sample was estimated from the amplification of reference gene primers within the assay. Sequence reads were collapsed and filtered to measure the absolute abundance of every unique TCRbeta CDR3 rearrangement. For each sample, productive Simpson clonality was calculated as the square root of Simpson's diversity index across productive rearrangements. TCRdb provides this immuneACCESS table in a form limited to in-frame rearrangements. Some clones are lacking; in checked studies, under half of them reflect an unresolved V gene, and why the rest are absent is not known. V and J calls plus clone size are reproduced from that table; the DNA served to infer D and trimming. For this sample the table gives 250,000 to 350,000 clones, of which 70% to 90% were detected only once. Around 12% of the sample belongs to the ten largest clones.

Sequenced: peripheral blood. The chain was built from TRBV6-5 and TRBJ2-1; matching of 6 bases hints at TRBD2 as the D gene. This receptor was obtained from a woman in her fifties or sixties with acute or convalescent COVID-19. The CDR3 reads CASVSGVGNEQFF. DNA sequence: TGTGCCAGCGTTTCGGGAGTCGGGAATGAGCAGTTCTTC.